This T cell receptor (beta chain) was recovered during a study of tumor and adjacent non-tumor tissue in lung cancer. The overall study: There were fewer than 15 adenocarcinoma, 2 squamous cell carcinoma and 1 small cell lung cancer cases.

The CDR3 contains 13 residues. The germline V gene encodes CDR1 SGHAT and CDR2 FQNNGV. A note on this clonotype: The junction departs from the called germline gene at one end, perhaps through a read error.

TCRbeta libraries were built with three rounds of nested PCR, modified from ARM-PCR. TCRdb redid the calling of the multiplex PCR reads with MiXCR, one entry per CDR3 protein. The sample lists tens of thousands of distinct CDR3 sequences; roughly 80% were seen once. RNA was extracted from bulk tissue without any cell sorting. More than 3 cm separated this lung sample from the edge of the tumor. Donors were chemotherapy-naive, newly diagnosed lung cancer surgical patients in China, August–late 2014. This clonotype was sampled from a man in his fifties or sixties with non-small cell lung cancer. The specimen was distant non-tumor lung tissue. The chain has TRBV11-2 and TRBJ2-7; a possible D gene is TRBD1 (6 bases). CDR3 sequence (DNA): TGTGCCAGCAACGTCGAGACAGGCTACGAACAGTACTTC. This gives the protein CASNVETGYEQYF.